The 32 T cell receptor beta chains below all came from one sample that was sequenced in a study of blood T cell repertoires in COVID-19. Data came from immunoSEQ multiplex PCR; TCRdb stores just in-frame clones and leaves some out. This table has about 80,000 clones, around four fifths appearing once. The sequencing sample was made of peripheral blood. These receptors all come from a man at least 80 years old with active or convalescent COVID-19.

The chain is built from TRBV4-1 and TRBJ2-1; TRBD1 is a possible D gene (8 bases). The germline V gene encodes CDR1 MGHRA and CDR2 YSYEKL. V lost 4 bases and J 5 bases, leaving 21 bases between the germline ends. The CDR3 loop spans 17 amino acids. CDR3 region: CASSRRTGQGGDNEQFF. CDR3 nucleotide sequence: TGCGCCAGCAGCCGCCGAACTGGACAGGGAGGGGACAATGAGCAGTTCTTC.

The V gene is TRBV28, the J gene TRBJ2-7; 13 bases line up with TRBD2. The CDR3 has 15 amino acids. V lost 7 bases, J lost 6 bases, and 9 bases stayed unmatched. The germline gives CDR1 MDHEN, CDR2 SYDVKM. The CDR3 is CASTVVGTSGIEQYF. The DNA of the CDR3 is TGTGCCAGCACCGTAGTCGGGACTAGCGGGATCGAGCAGTACTTC.

The chain has TRBV25-1 and TRBJ1-4, with 10 bases aligning to TRBD1. This CDR3 is 16 amino acids long. Germline V CDR1 and CDR2: MGHDK, SYGVNS. Trimming at V came to 5 bases and at J to 8 bases, leaving 11 bases not matched to a gene. CDR3 region: CASSIPPGTGAEKLFF. As DNA, the CDR3 is TGTGCCAGCAGTATTCCCCCCGGGACAGGGGCCGAAAAACTGTTTTTT.

This clone was observed once. The rearrangement uses TRBV30 and TRBJ1-4; possible D gene TRBD1, 6 bases. The CDR3 has 16 residues. CDR1 and CDR2 from the germline V gene are GTSNPN and SVGIG (reference sequence). V gave up 2 bases and J gave up 8 bases, with 21 bases separating them. The CDR3: CAWSRSLQQGEEKLFF. The CDR3 bases are TGTGCCTGGAGTCGTTCTCTGCAACAGGGTGAGGAAAAACTGTTTTTT.

The chain carries TRBV30 and TRBJ2-1, with 9 bases matching TRBD2. The CDR3 is made up of 14 amino acids. Germline V gene sequence: CDR1 GTSNPN, CDR2 SVGIG (reference sequence). Trimming removed 7 bases from V and 2 bases from J; junction bases left unmatched: 6. The CDR3 region has the DNA TGTGCCTCCTCTAGCGGGAATCCCTACAATGAGCAGTTCTTC. As protein: CASSSGNPYNEQFF.

The chain carries TRBV3-1 (or the pseudogene TRBV3-2) and TRBJ2-7, with D possibly TRBD1 on 5 matching bases. CDR3 length: 15 residues. Germline CDR1 LGHDT, CDR2 YNNKEL (reference sequence). Trimming removed 4 bases at V and 2 bases at J, with 15 bases between. The CDR3 spells CASSPRAGFTYEQYF. In DNA form, the CDR3 reads TGTGCCAGCAGCCCCAGGGCAGGCTTCACCTACGAGCAGTACTTC.

This clone was detected only once. V is TRBV11-3 and J is TRBJ1-1, with D perhaps matching TRBD1 (6 bases). Looked up from germline, CDR1 is SGHNT and CDR2 is YENEEA. Trimming removed 5 bases from V and 3 bases from J, with 16 bases in between. The CDR3 runs 15 residues. In DNA, the CDR3 is TGTGCCAGCAGCCCGGGGGGGACACAATACACTGAAGCTTTCTTT. Protein: CASSPGGTQYTEAFF.

The chain links TRBV11-2 to TRBJ1-3; the match to TRBD1 covers 8 bases. Germline CDR1 reads SGHAT; CDR2 reads FQNNGV. The CDR3 has 18 residues. V shed 8 bases, J shed 2 bases, and the junction held 17 bases outside the gene matches. CDR3 amino acids: CASEPRGRQLNTGNTIYF. For the CDR3, the DNA is TGTGCCAGCGAGCCCAGGGGGCGTCAACTAAACACTGGAAACACCATATATTTT.

J is TRBJ1-6 and V is TRBV6-2 or TRBV6-3; TRBD1 matches 7 bases. J gave up 6 bases and V 4 bases, and 6 bases lay outside the gene matches. The germline gives CDR1 MNHEY, CDR2 SVGEGT. This CDR3 has 15 amino acids. The DNA for the CDR3 is TGTGCCAGCAGTTTCGGACAGGTGATTAATTCACCCCTCCACTTT. This sequence encodes CASSFGQVINSPLHF.

V and J are TRBV19 and TRBJ1-1; the match to TRBD1 covers 10 bases. Trimming cost V 9 bases and J 3 bases; bases outside gene matches: 10. The CDR3 spans 15 residues. Germline assignment: CDR1 LNHDA and CDR2 SQIVND (reference sequence). The chain's CDR3 is CASRGGTGVDTEAFF. The CDR3, as DNA: TGTGCCAGCCGGGGAGGGACAGGGGTGGACACTGAAGCTTTCTTT.

The chain carries TRBV18 and TRBJ1-2; weak D call: TRBD1 (6 bases). This CDR3 comprises 14 residues. In germline, CDR1 is KGHSH, CDR2 LQKENI. Trimming took 6 bases from V and 4 from J, leaving 15 bases between them. CDR3 amino acids: CASSAGGASYGYTF. The CDR3 DNA is TGTGCCAGCTCCGCCGGGGGGGCCTCCTATGGCTACACCTTC.

The gene calls are TRBV5-4 and TRBJ2-7; possible D gene TRBD1, 6 bases. Trimming removed 2 bases at V and 4 bases at J, with 7 bases between. Germline values: CDR1 SGHNT, CDR2 YYREEE (reference sequence). CDR3 length equals 12 residues. The CDR3 sequence: CASSFTGYEQYF. The CDR3 DNA sequence: TGTGCCAGCAGCTTTACAGGGTACGAGCAGTACTTC.

This chain joins TRBV10-2 and TRBJ2-1; TRBD2 aligns across 7 bases. J gave up 8 bases and V 2 bases, and 12 bases lay outside the gene matches. The CDR3 is made up of 16 amino acids. In germline, CDR1 is WSHSY, CDR2 SAAADI. The CDR3 sequence: CASSEPRLAQGHEQFF. CDR3 nucleotides: TGCGCCAGCAGTGAGCCGAGACTAGCCCAAGGCCATGAGCAGTTCTTC.

V is TRBV7-6 and J is TRBJ2-2; maybe TRBD2 (5 bases). V was pared by 5 bases and J by 1 base, with 14 bases between. The CDR3 runs 16 residues. Germline values: CDR1 SGHVS, CDR2 FNYEAQ. In nucleotides, the CDR3 is TGTGCCAGCAGCCAGCGGAATCAGCGGAACACCGGGGAGCTGTTTTTT. This sequence encodes CASSQRNQRNTGELFF.

V is TRBV2 and J is TRBJ2-7, with D unresolved. The CDR3 contains 13 residues. Germline-derived CDR1 and CDR2 are SNHLY and FYNNEI. Trimming stripped 6 bases from V and 4 bases from J, with 13 bases between. CDR3 sequence reads: CASSPLTSYEQYF. The CDR3 DNA is TGTGCCAGCAGCCCCCTTACATCATACGAGCAGTACTTC.

The chain couples TRBV11-2 to TRBJ2-2, with 7 bases fitting TRBD2. This CDR3 contains 14 residues. Germline lookup yields CDR1 SGHAT and CDR2 FQNNGV. Germline trimming cut 5 bases from V and 6 bases from J; bases unmatched to any gene: 6. In nucleotides, the CDR3 is TGTGCCAGCAGCCGCACTAGCGTCCCCGGGGAGCTGTTTTTT. Encoded protein: CASSRTSVPGELFF.

The rearrangement joins TRBV27 to TRBJ2-7, with D possibly being TRBD1 (6 bases). This CDR3 is 14 amino acids long. Trimming removed 9 bases at V and 5 bases at J, with 20 bases between. Per the germline V gene, CDR1 is MNHEY and CDR2 is SMNVEV (reference sequence). CDR3 in amino acids: CASAGTLSFNEQYF. DNA of the CDR3: TGTGCCAGTGCCGGGACACTTAGTTTCAACGAGCAGTACTTC.

V usage is TRBV29-1 and J usage is TRBJ2-5, with 11 bases matching TRBD2. Unmatched junction bases numbered 6, after V lost 8 bases and J lost 1 base. Germline V gives CDR1 SQVTM, CDR2 ANQGSEA. The CDR3 has 14 residues. The DNA for the CDR3 is TGCAGCACAGGGACTAGCGGAGGCCAAGAGACCCAGTACTTC. Translating gives CSTGTSGGQETQYF.

The chain links TRBV2 to TRBJ1-4; no clear D gene. V gave up 3 bases and J gave up 5 bases, with 13 bases separating them. The CDR3 loop spans 15 amino acids. Germline V gene sequence: CDR1 SNHLY, CDR2 FYNNEI. CDR3 in DNA: TGTGCCAGCAGTGATTGGGCACTCCAGAATGAAAAACTGTTTTTT. Its protein is CASSDWALQNEKLFF.

The chain links TRBV5-5 to TRBJ1-5; D uncertain. There are 13 residues in the CDR3. Germline V gene lookup returns CDR1 SGHKS and CDR2 YYEKEE (reference sequence). Trimming pared 0 bases from V and 7 bases from J, leaving 8 bases between. The DNA of the CDR3 is TGTGCCAGCAGCTTGGGGAGCAGCCAGCCCCAGCATTTT. Its protein is CASSLGSSQPQHF.

This chain connects TRBV6-5 to TRBJ2-1; D may be TRBD2 (6 bases). The germline CDR1 and CDR2 sequences are MNHEY and SVGAGI. The CDR3 spans 15 residues. Trimming pared 6 bases from V and 5 bases from J, leaving 17 bases between. The CDR3 coding sequence is TGTGCCAGCAGGGGGGTCCCGGTAGCGGACAATGAGCAGTTCTTC. It specifies CASRGVPVADNEQFF.

This clone was counted once. DNA for the CDR3: TGTGCCAGCTCACGAGGACAGGCCGAGGAGGCTTTCTTT. Protein product: CASSRGQAEEAFF. The V gene is TRBV18, the J gene TRBJ1-1, with 7 bases matching TRBD1. This CDR3 spans 13 amino acids. Germline V lookup: CDR1 KGHSH, CDR2 LQKENI. J gave up 11 bases and V 4 bases, and 10 bases lay outside the gene matches.

The rearrangement uses TRBV10-1 and TRBJ2-7, with a weak D call TRBD1 (6 bases). The CDR3 runs to 13 residues. From germline, CDR1 is WNHNN and CDR2 SYGVQD (reference sequence). The V end was cut by 6 bases, the J end by 2 bases, with 11 bases between. The CDR3 region has the DNA TGCGCCAGCAGCCCCCAGGGGACCTACGAGCAGTACTTC. Amino acid sequence: CASSPQGTYEQYF.

V is TRBV16 and J is TRBJ1-2, with 8 bases matching TRBD1. The CDR3 contains 14 residues. Germline trimming cut 5 bases from V and 7 bases from J; bases unmatched to any gene: 9. CDR1 is KGHSY, CDR2 FQNENV, per germline. The CDR3 region has the DNA TGTGCCAGCAGCTTGGACAGGGTGTATCGTGGCTACACCTTC. This translates into CASSLDRVYRGYTF.

The rearrangement joins TRBV19 to TRBJ2-5; the match to TRBD1 covers 7 bases. This CDR3 has 15 amino acids. The J segment lost 2 bases and the V segment lost 5 bases, leaving 8 bases of the junction unmatched. Germline V lookup: CDR1 LNHDA, CDR2 SQIVND (reference sequence). The CDR3 region is CASSRGGLHQETQYF. CDR3 in DNA: TGTGCCAGTAGTCGAGGGGGCTTGCATCAAGAGACCCAGTACTTC.

V and J are TRBV6-2 or TRBV6-3 and TRBJ1-5; 7 bases map to TRBD1. J was trimmed by 8 bases and V by 4 bases; bases with no gene match: 17. Germline V gene data show CDR1 as MNHEY and CDR2 as SVGEGT. This CDR3 is built from 17 residues. In nucleotides, the CDR3 is TGTGCCAGCAGTTCTACCGGGACAGCGGACCCCCCAGAGCCCCAGCATTTT. This sequence encodes CASSSTGTADPPEPQHF.

The CDR3 DNA reads TGTGCCACCAACGGGGGGTCCCAAGAGACCCAGTACTTC. It yields the protein CATNGGSQETQYF. The chain couples TRBV18 to TRBJ2-5; TRBD2 matches 7 bases. This CDR3 comprises 13 residues. The germline CDR1 and CDR2 sequences are KGHSH and LQKENI. The V gene end was trimmed by 10 bases and the J gene end by 1 base; junction bases not matched to a gene: 6.

The chain has TRBV9 and TRBJ1-1; D may be TRBD1 (6 bases). Trimming removed 4 bases at V and 5 bases at J, with 12 bases between. The length of the CDR3 is 13 residues. CDR1 and CDR2 (germline): SGDLS, YYNGEE. Written as DNA, the CDR3 is TGTGCCAGCAGCCCGATTGGACAGACTGAAGCTTTCTTT. This encodes CASSPIGQTEAFF.

The J gene is TRBJ2-2, the V gene TRBV7-8; the match to TRBD1 covers 7 bases. With 3 bases clipped from V and 1 base from J, the junction kept 2 bases outside the gene matches. Germline CDR1 reads SGHVS; CDR2 reads FQNEAQ. This CDR3 contains 15 residues. CDR3 residues: CASSLRTGNTGELFF. CDR3 nucleotide sequence: TGTGCCAGCAGCTTGCGGACAGGGAACACCGGGGAGCTGTTTTTT.

The chain employs TRBV30 and TRBJ1-4; no firm D call. The V end was cut by 1 base, the J end by 2 bases, with 8 bases between. Germline CDR1 reads GTSNPN; CDR2 reads SVGIG (reference sequence). The CDR3 length is 14 residues. CDR3 residues: CAWSGRGTNEKLFF. Here the CDR3 DNA reads TGTGCCTGGAGTGGAAGAGGGACTAATGAAAAACTGTTTTTT.

This clone was counted between two and nine times. CDR3 DNA: TGTGCCAGCAGTTACTCGGTGGGCAGGGGCAATCAGCCCCAGCATTTT. It translates to CASSYSVGRGNQPQHF. This chain links TRBV6-6 with TRBJ1-5, with a possible D match to TRBD1 (5 bases). V was trimmed by 0 bases and J by 2 bases, leaving 11 bases between them. The V gene's germline CDR1 is MNHNY and CDR2 SVGAGI (reference sequence). This CDR3 is 16 amino acids long.

The chain joins TRBV29-1 to TRBJ1-5; 7 bases align to TRBD1. With V trimmed by 7 bases and J by 6 bases, 6 bases remained unmatched. This CDR3 contains 12 residues. CDR1 is SQVTM, CDR2 ANQGSEA, per germline. This CDR3 reads CSAQGGGQPQHF. CDR3 DNA sequence: TGCAGCGCACAAGGGGGCGGTCAGCCCCAGCATTTT.